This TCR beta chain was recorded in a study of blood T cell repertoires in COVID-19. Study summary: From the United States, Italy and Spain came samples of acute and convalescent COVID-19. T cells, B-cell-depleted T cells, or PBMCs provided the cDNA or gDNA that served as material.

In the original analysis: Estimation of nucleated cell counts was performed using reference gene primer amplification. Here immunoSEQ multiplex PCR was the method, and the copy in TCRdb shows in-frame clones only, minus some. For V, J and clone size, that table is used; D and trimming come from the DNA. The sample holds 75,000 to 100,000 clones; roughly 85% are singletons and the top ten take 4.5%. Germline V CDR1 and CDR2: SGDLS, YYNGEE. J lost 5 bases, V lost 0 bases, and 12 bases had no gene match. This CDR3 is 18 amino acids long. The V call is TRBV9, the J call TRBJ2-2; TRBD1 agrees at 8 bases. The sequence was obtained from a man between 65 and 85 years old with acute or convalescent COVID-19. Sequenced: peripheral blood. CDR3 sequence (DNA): TGTGCCAGCAGCGTAGACCTATTCCGGACAGGGAAGACCGGGGAGCTGTTTTTT. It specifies CASSVDLFRTGKTGELFF.